The 13 T cell receptor beta chains in this list originate from one sample, sequenced in a study of T cell clonality in common variable immunodeficiency. Findings and limits, study-wide: Fewer deletions and N-nucleotide insertions were reportedly seen in common variable immunodeficiency TCR beta sequences.

Profiling relied on immunoSEQ multiplex PCR, and the TCRdb table lists in-frame clones only, not all of them. Found here are 14,000 or so clones, no singletons; the ten largest cover around 12%. Their antigens are not known. The sample taken for sequencing was peripheral blood mononuclear cells. The receptors were gathered from a human donor with common variable immunodeficiency.

A note on this clone: The read terminates 3 residues before the CDR3 end, so the remaining end is supplied by the germline J gene. The chain couples TRBV6-2 or TRBV6-3 to TRBJ1-2; 7 bases fit TRBD1. Germline CDR1 is MNHEY and CDR2 is SVGEGT. J lost 4 bases, V lost 6 bases, and 11 bases had no gene match. CDR3 length: 15 residues. The sequenced part of the CDR3 DNA is TGTGCCAGCAGGCCGACAGGGACCCTCTCCTATGGC. Its translation: CASRPTGTLSYG. The CDR3 in full is CASRPTGTLSYGYTF.

Comment on this clone: The read is 3 residues too short to cover the CDR3 end, so that end is filled in from the germline J gene. The chain joins TRBV7-6 to TRBJ2-5; a possible D gene is TRBD1 (6 bases). This CDR3 contains 14 residues. Germline values: CDR1 SGHVS, CDR2 FNYEAQ. Trimming cost V 0 bases and J 5 bases, with 10 bases left between them. The CDR3 sequence is CASSLAGAQETQYF. CDR3 bases read: TGTGCCAGCAGCTTAGCGGGGGCTCAGGAGACC.

This clone appeared many times. The CDR3 extends 3 residues past the end of the read, so its final part is completed from the germline J gene. The genes are TRBV12-3 or TRBV12-4 and TRBJ2-7, with TRBD1 as a possible D gene (6 bases). With 1 base removed from V and 6 bases from J, the gap between germline ends came to 19 bases. The CDR3 covers 16 residues. CDR3 in amino acids: CASSLGAGRGWIEQYF. Partial CDR3 DNA: TGTGCCAGCAGTTTAGGAGCTGGCAGGGGATGGATCGAG.

This clone qualifies as medium-sized. The missing CDR3 end, 3 residues past where the read stops, is filled in from the germline J gene. This sequence joins TRBV7-9 and TRBJ2-7; a possible D gene is TRBD2 (6 bases). CDR1 is SEHNR, CDR2 FQNEAQ, per germline (reference sequence). CDR3 length: 12 amino acids. V gave up 4 bases and J gave up 6 bases, with 10 bases separating them. CDR3 bases read: TGTGCCAGCAGCTACGATAGCGGCGAG. Amino acid sequence: CASSYDSGE. The CDR3, in full, reads CASSYDSGEQYF. The full variable domain, completed using reference TRBV7-9 and TRBJ2-7, is DTGVSQNPRHKITKRGQNVTFRCDPISEHNRLYWYRQTLGQGPEFLTYFQNEAQLEKSRLLSDRFSAERPKGSFSTLEIQRTEQGDSAMYLCASSYDSGEQYFGPGTRLTVT.

This clone appeared a few times. The read halts 3 residues ahead of the CDR3 end, with the missing end drawn from the germline J gene. The gene calls are TRBV7-9 and TRBJ1-2; 7 bases map to TRBD1. The CDR3 covers 14 residues. CDR1 SEHNR and CDR2 FQNEAQ come from the germline V gene (reference sequence). The CDR3 DNA, read in part, is TGTGCCAGCAGCCCGCAGACAGGGCGCTCTACC. Its translation: CASSPQTGRST. The whole CDR3 is CASSPQTGRSTYTF.

In the case of this clone: Read sequence stops 3 residues before the CDR3 end, and the germline J gene provides the missing end. The rearrangement links TRBV18 to TRBJ2-7; D is uncertain. Trimming stripped 1 base from V and 2 bases from J, with 9 bases between. The CDR3 contains 14 residues. CDR1 and CDR2 from the germline V gene are KGHSH and LQKENI. The CDR3 sequence: CASSPRGGTYEQYF. Incomplete CDR3 DNA: TGTGCCAGCTCACCACGCGGCGGTACCTACGAG.

A word on this clone: The sequence runs out 3 residues before the end of the CDR3; the remainder is reconstructed from the germline J gene. This rearrangement joins TRBV7-6 to TRBJ2-7, with no clear D. The CDR3 is made up of 14 amino acids. V lost 1 base to trimming and J lost 2 bases, with 9 bases between them. Germline CDR1 is SGHVS and CDR2 is FNYEAQ. The CDR3 spells CASSLGRLTYEQYF. CDR3 DNA (partial): TGTGCCAGCAGCTTAGGCCGCCTAACCTACGAG.

Many counts were recorded for this clone. The CDR3 end lies 3 residues beyond the end of the read and is filled in from the germline J gene. The gene calls are TRBV2 and TRBJ2-7; 9 bases agree with TRBD2. V was clipped by 3 bases and J by 6 bases; unmatched bases: 9. Germline CDR1 reads SNHLY; CDR2 reads FYNNEI. The CDR3 is 15 residues long. The CDR3 sequence is CASSDRAGGKLEQYF. The DNA read from the CDR3 is TGTGCCAGCAGTGATCGGGCGGGAGGGAAACTCGAG.

This clone has a count of ten or more. The read comes to an end 3 residues before the CDR3 does, leaving the germline J gene to fill in the end. The gene calls are TRBV7-3 and TRBJ2-3; a weak D match, TRBD2 (6 bases). Germline CDR1 is SGHTA and CDR2 is FQGTGA. This CDR3 has 14 residues. With 5 bases removed from V and 1 base from J, the gap between germline ends came to 10 bases. The part of the CDR3 DNA that was read is TGTGCCAGCAGCCCTACGGGGGGCACAGATACG. It yields the protein CASSPTGGTDT. The entire CDR3 reads CASSPTGGTDTQYF.

On this clone itself: The read ends 3 residues early relative to the CDR3; the germline J gene fills the gap. The genes are TRBV7-3 and TRBJ1-1; TRBD1 matches at 7 bases. Trimming took 8 bases from V and 5 from J; bases not matched to a gene: 8. The germline V gene has CDR1 SGHTA and CDR2 FQGTGA. The CDR3 has 13 amino acids. The chain's CDR3 is CASGEGAGTEAFF. Incomplete CDR3 DNA: TGTGCCAGCGGCGAGGGGGCTGGGACTGAA.

As regards this clone: The read ends 3 residues before the CDR3 terminus; that terminus is restored from the germline J gene. The chain combines TRBV10-2 with TRBJ2-7; D is perhaps TRBD1 (5 bases). The CDR3 spans 13 residues. Trimming stripped 8 bases from V and 4 bases from J, with 15 bases between. Germline lookup yields CDR1 WSHSY and CDR2 SAAADI. CDR3 DNA (partial): TGCGCCAGCTTCGGGCAGGGCACTTACGAG. It translates to CASFGQGTYE. From start to end, the CDR3 is CASFGQGTYEQYF.

As regards this clone: The DNA ends 3 residues before the CDR3 does, and the rest of the CDR3 is filled in from the germline J gene. V usage is TRBV18 and J usage is TRBJ2-5; no firm D call. CDR1 and CDR2 (germline): KGHSH, LQKENI. V gave up 5 bases and J gave up 5 bases, with 9 bases separating them. The length of the CDR3 is 12 residues. This CDR3 is CASSTAIETQYF. The DNA read from the CDR3 is TGTGCCAGCTCAACAGCAATCGAGACC. The variable domain in full, with the rest retrieved from reference TRBV18 and TRBJ2-5, is NAGVMQNPRHLVRRRGQEARLRCSPMKGHSHVYWYRQLPEEGLKFMVYLQKENIIDESGMPKERFSAEFPKEGPSILRIQQVVRGDSAAYFCASSTAIETQYFGPGTRLLVL.

This clone has only a few counts. Read coverage stops 3 residues before the CDR3 terminus; the germline J gene supplies the remainder. The V call is TRBV6-1, the J call TRBJ1-6, with D unresolved. CDR3 length: 15 residues. The ends were cut back, 4 bases at V and 6 bases at J, with 13 bases in the middle. CDR1 and CDR2 from the germline V gene are MNHNS and SASEGT. The CDR3 loop reads CASSVGTAINSPLHF. The CDR3 bases that were read are TGTGCCAGCAGTGTAGGAACAGCTATTAATTCACCC.